The present entry profiles one TCR beta chain with its context. The antigen it binds to is not known. No base quality values were provided; no much bigger clone lies one nucleotide off. Patients with autoimmune disease history or receiving systemic immunosuppression were excluded from the trial. Peripheral blood for TCR sequencing was collected from all dose cohorts at baseline, on cycle 4 day 1, and on cycle 7 day 1. The samples were taken from a phase I, first-in-human, multicenter, open-label dose-escalation trial of ivuxolimab. Adults with locally advanced or metastatic melanoma, renal cell carcinoma, hepatocellular carcinoma or head and neck squamous cell carcinoma were enrolled in the trial. CD4+ and CD8+ T cells were sorted separately from peripheral blood before TCR sequencing. This entry is derived from a study of OX40 agonist ivuxolimab in advanced cancers. For context, the study as a whole: The costimulatory receptor OX40 (CD134) was targeted by ivuxolimab, a fully human IgG2 agonistic monoclonal antibody. Intravenous ivuxolimab was administered to patients every 2 weeks at six dose levels: 0.01, 0.1, 0.3, 1.5, 3 and 10 mg/kg. Partial responses occurred in three dose-escalation patients: two with cutaneous melanoma and one with hepatocellular carcinoma. The monotherapy dose-escalation portion (N of about 47 patients) of the phase I ivuxolimab trial is reported in the paper. Of the approximately 54 patients in dose escalation, 19 had hepatocellular carcinoma, some 15 had melanoma, 9 had renal cell carcinoma and 9 had head and neck cancer. The point of sequencing TCRbeta in the periphery was to test whether ivuxolimab changed TCR sequence diversity and drove clonal T-cell expansion. Patients were allowed to have had prior anti-PD-1, anti-PD-L1 or anti-CTLA-4 therapy, and approximately 40% of the dose-escalation patients had been treated with checkpoint inhibitors. The dose-escalation cohort was 82.7% male with a mean age of roughly 62 years, ranging from roughly 23 to 90.

Genomic DNA was extracted from sorted cells for sequencing of the TCRbeta CDR3 region. TCRbeta CDR3 regions were sequenced using the immunoSEQ Assay. TCRdb carries this immuneACCESS record with in-frame sequences only. Its versions omit some clonotypes, under half of them owing to an unresolved V gene in the studies checked, with the rest unexplained. The sample profile shows about 81,000 clones; 85% to 90% of them were found once. 0.2% to 0.25% of the sample is in the top ten clones. Broader findings and caveats from the paper: Low levels of normalized T-cell clonal expansion were also shown by some nonresponding patients. At doses of 0.1 to 3.0 mg/kg, clonal expansion of both CD4+ and CD8+ T cells in blood was seen between baseline and week 6. The antigen specificity of the peripheral T cells that underwent clonal expansion was not determined. In the 0.1-3.0 mg/kg groups, partial responders had among the lowest normalized peripheral clonal expansion, particularly in CD8+ T cells. On average, CD8+ T cells showed more expanded clones than CD4+ T cells after ivuxolimab.

The sample here was CD4+ or CD8+ T cells sorted from blood, taken in a trial of the OX40 agonist ivuxolimab. The receptor comes from an adult with an advanced solid tumor such as melanoma, head and neck, liver or kidney cancer.

The DNA reads TGCGCCAGCAGCTGGGACCTGAGCTCTGGAAACACCATATATTTT. This yields the protein CASSWDLSSGNTIYF. The chain links TRBV5-1 with TRBJ1-3; TRBD1 is a possible D gene, resting on 5 matching bases. CDR3 length: 15 amino acids, cysteine to phenylalanine. CDR3 DNA only is kept here, 45 bases in frame from base 1. The germline V gene sets CDR1 to SGHRS and CDR2 to YFSETQ. V is cut by 3 bases and J by 0 bases, and the space between the germline ends is 10 bases.